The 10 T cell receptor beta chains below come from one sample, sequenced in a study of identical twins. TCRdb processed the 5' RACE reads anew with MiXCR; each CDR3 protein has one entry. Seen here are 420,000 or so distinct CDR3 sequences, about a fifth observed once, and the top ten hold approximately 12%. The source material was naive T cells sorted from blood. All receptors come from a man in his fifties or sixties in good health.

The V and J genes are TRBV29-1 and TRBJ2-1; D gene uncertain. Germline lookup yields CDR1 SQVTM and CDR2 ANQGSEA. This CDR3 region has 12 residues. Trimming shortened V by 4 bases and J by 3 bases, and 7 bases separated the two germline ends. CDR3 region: CSVVFSYNEQFF. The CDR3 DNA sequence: TGCAGCGTTGTTTTCAGCTACAATGAGCAGTTCTTC.

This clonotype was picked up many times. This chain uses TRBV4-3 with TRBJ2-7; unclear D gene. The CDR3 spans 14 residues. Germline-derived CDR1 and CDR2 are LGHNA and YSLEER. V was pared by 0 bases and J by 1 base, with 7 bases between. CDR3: CASSQDLGSYEQYF. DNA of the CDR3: TGCGCCAGCAGCCAAGATCTGGGGTCCTACGAGCAGTACTTC.

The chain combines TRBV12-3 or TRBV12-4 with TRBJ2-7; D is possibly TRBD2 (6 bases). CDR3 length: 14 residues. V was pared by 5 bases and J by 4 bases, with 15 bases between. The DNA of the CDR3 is TGTGCCAGCAGTCCCGAAGGAGGGGCGTACGAGCAGTACTTC. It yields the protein CASSPEGGAYEQYF.

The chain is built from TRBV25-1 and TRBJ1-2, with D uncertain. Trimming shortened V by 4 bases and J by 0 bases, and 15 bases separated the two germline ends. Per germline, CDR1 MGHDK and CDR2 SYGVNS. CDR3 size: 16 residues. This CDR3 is CASSADRVAPNYGYTF. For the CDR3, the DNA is TGTGCCAGCAGTGCCGACCGGGTCGCTCCTAACTATGGCTACACCTTC.

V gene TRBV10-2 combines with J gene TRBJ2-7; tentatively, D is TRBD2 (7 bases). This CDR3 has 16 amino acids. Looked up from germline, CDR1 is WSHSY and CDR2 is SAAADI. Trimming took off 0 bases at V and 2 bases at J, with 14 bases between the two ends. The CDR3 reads CASSESPGEGPYEQYF. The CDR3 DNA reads TGCGCCAGCAGTGAGTCTCCAGGGGAGGGCCCCTACGAGCAGTACTTC.

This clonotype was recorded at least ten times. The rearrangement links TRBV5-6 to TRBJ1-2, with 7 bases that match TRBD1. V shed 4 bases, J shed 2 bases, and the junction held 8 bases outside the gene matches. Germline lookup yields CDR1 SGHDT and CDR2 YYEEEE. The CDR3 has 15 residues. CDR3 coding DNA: TGTGCCAGCAGCGATAGGGACAGAAGGAACTATGGCTACACCTTC. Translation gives CASSDRDRRNYGYTF.

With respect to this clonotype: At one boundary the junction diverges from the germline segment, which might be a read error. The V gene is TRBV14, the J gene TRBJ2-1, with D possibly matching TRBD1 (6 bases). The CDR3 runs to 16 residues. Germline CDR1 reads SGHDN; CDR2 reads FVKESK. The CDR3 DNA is TGTGCCAGCAGCTTTGGGGGACATTATCCCTACAATGAACAGTTCTTC. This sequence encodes CASSFGGHYPYNEQFF.

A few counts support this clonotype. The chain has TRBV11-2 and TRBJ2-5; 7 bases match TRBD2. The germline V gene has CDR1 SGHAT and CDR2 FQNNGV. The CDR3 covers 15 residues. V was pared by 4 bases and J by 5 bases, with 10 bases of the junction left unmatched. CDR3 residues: CASSSGLGRGETQYF. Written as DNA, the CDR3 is TGTGCCAGCAGCTCAGGACTAGGGCGTGGGGAGACCCAGTACTTC.

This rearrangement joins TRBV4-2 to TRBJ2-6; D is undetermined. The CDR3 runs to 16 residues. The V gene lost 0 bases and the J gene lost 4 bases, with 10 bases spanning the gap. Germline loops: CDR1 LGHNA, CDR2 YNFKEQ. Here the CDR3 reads CASSQDEVTGANVLTF. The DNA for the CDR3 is TGTGCCAGCAGCCAAGACGAGGTGACGGGGGCCAACGTCCTGACTTTC.

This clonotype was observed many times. CDR3 residues: CASSLVPDSTYEQYF. The CDR3 DNA sequence: TGTGCCAGCAGCTTGGTCCCGGACAGTACCTACGAGCAGTACTTC. This chain joins TRBV5-8 and TRBJ2-7; perhaps TRBD1 as D (6 bases). V was pared by 0 bases and J by 2 bases, with 12 bases between. The CDR3 spans 15 residues. Germline-derived CDR1 and CDR2 are SGHTS and YDEGEE.